This TCR beta chain was captured by sequencing in a study of OX40 agonist ivuxolimab in advanced cancers. Study at large: Earlier anti-PD-1, anti-PD-L1 or anti-CTLA-4 therapy was permitted; around 40% had received some.

The V end was cut by 6 bases, the J end by 10 bases, with 24 bases between. The CDR3 totals 15 residues. In germline, CDR1 is LNHDA, CDR2 SQIVND (reference sequence). Sequencing used immunoSEQ multiplex PCR; TCRdb keeps in-frame clones, though not all of them. The table shows about 61,000 clones, with about 92% occurring only once. The chain employs TRBV19 and TRBJ1-1, with TRBD1 as a possible D gene (5 bases). The material was CD4+ or CD8+ T cells sorted from blood, obtained in a trial of the OX40 agonist ivuxolimab. The sequence came from an adult with an advanced solid tumor such as melanoma, head and neck, liver or kidney cancer. CDR3 amino acids: CASSTRDAVLRGAFF. The CDR3 DNA reads TGTGCCAGTAGCACCCGGGACGCAGTCCTCCGGGGAGCTTTCTTT.